The 14 T cell receptor beta chains reported below all come from one sample, sequenced in a study of CD8 T cells in Susac syndrome. An amount of RNA that ranged from roughly 0.45 to 1 ug was reverse transcribed with random hexamers. TCRdb reanalysed the immunoSEQ multiplex PCR reads using MiXCR and keeps one entry per CDR3 protein. Of 250,000 to 300,000 distinct CDR3 sequences in the sample, approximately 85% were seen once. The sequenced sample was CD8+ T cells from PBMCs. All receptors derive from a human donor with multiple sclerosis.

This clonotype was found once. The chain recombines TRBV19 with TRBJ1-1; TRBD1 aligns across 8 bases. Germline CDR1 and CDR2: LNHDA and SQIVND (reference sequence). The J segment lost 7 bases and the V segment lost 4 bases, leaving 8 bases of the junction unmatched. This CDR3 spans 14 amino acids. Here the CDR3 DNA reads TGTGCCAGTAGTACATACGAGACAGGGGTTGAAGCTTTCTTT. This sequence encodes CASSTYETGVEAFF.

Only one count was recorded for this clonotype. The genes are TRBV7-9 and TRBJ2-6; D ambiguous. Germline CDR1 SEHNR, CDR2 FQNEAQ (reference sequence). The V end was cut by 1 base, the J end by 2 bases, with 9 bases between. This CDR3 has 16 amino acids. The CDR3 DNA reads TGTGCCAGCAGCTTAGGATTCTGGGCTGGGGCCAACGTCCTGACTTTC. This gives the protein CASSLGFWAGANVLTF.

This chain uses TRBV9 with TRBJ2-1, with no clear D. Germline CDR1 SGDLS, CDR2 YYNGEE. This CDR3 has 15 amino acids. V was trimmed by 2 bases and J by 0 bases, leaving 9 bases between them. The CDR3 DNA follows: TGTGCCAGCAGCGTCGAACATTACTCCTACAATGAGCAGTTCTTC. This translates into CASSVEHYSYNEQFF.

Details on this clonotype: The CDR3 does not end in the conserved phenylalanine or tryptophan, so this is likely a read error. CDR3 sequence (DNA): TGTGCCAGCAGCGTAGGACAGACTATGAACACTGAAGCTTTCCTT. This encodes CASSVGQTMNTEAFL. The chain has TRBV9 and TRBJ1-1; D is perhaps TRBD1 (5 bases). Germline CDR1 reads SGDLS; CDR2 reads YYNGEE. V lost 0 bases and J 0 bases, leaving 9 bases between the germline ends. This CDR3 region has 15 residues.

The V gene is TRBV4-3, the J gene TRBJ1-3; D unresolved. This CDR3 has 15 residues. The ends were cut back, 0 bases at V and 1 base at J, with 7 bases in the middle. Per the germline V gene, CDR1 is LGHNA and CDR2 is YSLEER. The CDR3 DNA reads as TGCGCCAGCAGCCAAGATCGGGGTTCTGGAAACACCATATATTTT. It translates to CASSQDRGSGNTIYF.

The chain employs TRBV29-1 and TRBJ2-3, with D possibly being TRBD1 or TRBD2 (5 bases each). CDR3 length equals 16 residues. Between the trimmed V and J ends, which lost 7 bases and 3 bases, there was a span of 23 bases. Germline-derived CDR1 and CDR2 are SQVTM and ANQGSEA. The CDR3 coding sequence is TGCAGCGCCGTGTCCCTGAGGCTAGCAGGGACAGATACGCAGTATTTT. It encodes CSAVSLRLAGTDTQYF.

The genes are TRBV30 and TRBJ2-2; no clear D gene. V was pared by 6 bases and J by 5 bases, with 4 bases between. Germline lookup yields CDR1 GTSNPN and CDR2 SVGIG (reference sequence). The length of the CDR3 is 10 residues. The DNA of the CDR3 is TGTGCCTGCATGACCGGGGAGCTGTTTTTT. Translated: CACMTGELFF. Complete variable domain (other parts from reference TRBV30 and TRBJ2-2): SQTIHQWPATLVQPVGSPLSLECTVEGTSNPNLYWYRQAAGRGLQLLFYSVGIGQISSEVPQNLSASRPQDRQFILSSKKLLLSDSGFYLCACMTGELFFGEGSRLTVL.

This sequence joins TRBV19 and TRBJ2-2; D is possibly TRBD1 (6 bases). V was pared by 5 bases and J by 4 bases, with 14 bases between. Germline V lookup: CDR1 LNHDA, CDR2 SQIVND (reference sequence). The CDR3 runs to 15 residues. DNA of the CDR3: TGTGCCAGTAGTCCCCGAGGGGGTGGCACCGGGGAGCTGTTTTTT. It codes for CASSPRGGGTGELFF.

V is TRBV28 and J is TRBJ1-1; 7 nucleotides agree with TRBD1. Germline values: CDR1 MDHEN, CDR2 SYDVKM. The CDR3 length is 15 residues. V shed 5 bases and J 2 bases; nucleotides not matched to a gene: 8. DNA for the CDR3: TGTGCCAGCAGTCCAACCGGGACAGCTAACACTGAAGCTTTCTTT. The encoded protein is CASSPTGTANTEAFF.

V is TRBV11-2 and J is TRBJ2-1; TRBD2 matches 11 bases. CDR1 and CDR2 from the germline V gene are SGHAT and FQNNGV. The length of the CDR3 is 17 residues. V was clipped by 5 bases and J by 2 bases; unmatched bases: 8. CDR3 nucleotides: TGTGCCAGCAGCCCCGGGACTAGCGGAGCCACCTACAATGAGCAGTTCTTC. The encoded protein is CASSPGTSGATYNEQFF.

The rearrangement joins TRBV28 to TRBJ2-7; D perhaps matches TRBD1 (6 bases). The germline V gene encodes CDR1 MDHEN and CDR2 SYDVKM. V was clipped by 4 bases and J by 0 bases, with 10 bases between them. The CDR3 runs 14 residues. The CDR3 region is CASSSTGSSYEQYF. The CDR3 DNA reads as TGTGCCAGCAGTTCTACAGGGAGCTCCTACGAGCAGTACTTC.

The sample holds a few counts of this clonotype. The gene calls are TRBV5-6 and TRBJ1-1, with TRBD1 matching over 7 bases. CDR3 length: 15 amino acids. The V segment lost 7 bases and the J segment 4 bases; nucleotides outside the gene matches: 13. Looked up from germline, CDR1 is SGHDT and CDR2 is YYEEEE. CDR3 in amino acids: CASSPWTGPLTEAFF. In DNA, the CDR3 is TGTGCCAGCTCCCCCTGGACAGGACCCCTCACTGAAGCTTTCTTT.

The chain joins TRBV7-9 to TRBJ1-2; D might be TRBD1 (6 bases). Per germline, CDR1 SEHNR and CDR2 FQNEAQ (reference sequence). V was shortened by 5 bases and J by 4 bases, with 14 bases between the two germline ends. The CDR3 contains 14 residues. The CDR3 DNA follows: TGTGCCAGCAGCCCTAACAGGGAAATCTATGGCTACACCTTC. This gives the protein CASSPNREIYGYTF.

The chain uses TRBV19 and TRBJ2-7; D ambiguous. Germline V lookup: CDR1 LNHDA, CDR2 SQIVND (reference sequence). The length of the CDR3 is 14 residues. Trimming stripped 2 bases from V and 1 base from J, with 9 bases between. The CDR3 reads CASSINPSSYEQYF. CDR3 in DNA: TGTGCCAGTAGTATAAACCCGTCATCCTACGAGCAGTACTTC.